This T cell receptor beta chain emerged from a study of blood T cell repertoires in COVID-19. Study background: PBMCs, B-cell-depleted T cells, or T cells provided the cDNA or gDNA that made up the material.

The V and J ends lost 3 bases and 0 bases, in that order; junction bases with no gene match: 7. This CDR3 has 18 residues. Per the germline V gene, CDR1 is LNHDA and CDR2 is SQIVND (reference sequence). A single count supports this clone. Sequencing was performed with immunoSEQ multiplex PCR; in TCRdb, only in-frame clones are kept and a portion is missing. In the table there are about 300,000 clones, around 90% of which are singletons. Ages ranged from about 18 to 89 years, with residence in approximately 23 US areas. Participant-given clinical history determined each cohort assignment. Before being deemed recovered, Cohort 3 donors had two negative PCRs, clearance, or symptom resolution.

The chain is built from TRBV19 and TRBJ2-4; 11 bases are shared with TRBD2. The sample consisted of PBMCs or T cells enriched from blood (not recorded which). This clonotype originated in a man aged 55 to 70 who had recovered from COVID-19. The CDR3 sequence is CASSITSGSSLAKNIQYF. The CDR3 DNA reads as TGTGCCAGTAGTATCACTAGCGGGAGTTCCCTAGCCAAAAACATTCAGTACTTC.